This T cell receptor (beta chain) was sequenced during a study of T cell repertoires in cytomegalovirus infection. Turning to the study itself: Both a matching HLA type and CMV infection were indicated by public TCR beta signatures.

Study-level results: Across the ex vivo response, the dominant clonotypes were HLA-C-restricted CMV-specific TCR beta clonotypes.

V lost 5 bases to trimming and J lost 6 bases, with 17 bases between them. CDR1 is LNHDA, CDR2 SQIVND, per germline (reference sequence). CDR3 length: 14 amino acids. This clonotype was found a few times. Antigen: not known. TCRdb re-called the reads through MiXCR, storing one row per CDR3 protein. The table lists about 920,000 distinct CDR3 sequences, less than 35% of them singletons. This TCR came from a human donor in good health (CMV status not recorded). Some clones in this sample may be carry-over from other donors' samples. This chain joins TRBV19 and TRBJ2-7, with D possibly matching TRBD1 (5 bases). This specimen was cultured CD8+ T cells from PBMCs, taken from culture after CMV antigen stimulation. The CDR3 sequence: CASSPQGWGFEQYV. The CDR3 nucleotides are TGTGCCAGTAGTCCCCAGGGTTGGGGCTTCGAGCAGTACGTC.